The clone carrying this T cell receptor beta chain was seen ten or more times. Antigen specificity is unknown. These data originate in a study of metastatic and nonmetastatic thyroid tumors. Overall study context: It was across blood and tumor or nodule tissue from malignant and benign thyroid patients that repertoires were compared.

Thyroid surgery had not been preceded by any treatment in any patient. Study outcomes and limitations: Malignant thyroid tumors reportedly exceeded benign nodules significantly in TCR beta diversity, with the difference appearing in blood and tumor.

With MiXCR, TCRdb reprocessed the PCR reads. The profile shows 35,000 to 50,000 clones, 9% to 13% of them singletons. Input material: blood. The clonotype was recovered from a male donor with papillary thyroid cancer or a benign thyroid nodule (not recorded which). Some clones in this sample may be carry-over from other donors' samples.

The CDR3 nucleotides read TGCAGCGTTGATGGACAGGTCTACAATGAGCAGTTCTTC. It is translated as CSVDGQVYNEQFF. This rearrangement joins TRBV29-1 to TRBJ2-1, with 7 bases identical to TRBD1. The germline V gene encodes CDR1 SQVTM and CDR2 ANQGSEA. CDR3 length: 13 amino acids. Trimming removed 3 bases from V and 3 bases from J; junction bases left unmatched: 2.